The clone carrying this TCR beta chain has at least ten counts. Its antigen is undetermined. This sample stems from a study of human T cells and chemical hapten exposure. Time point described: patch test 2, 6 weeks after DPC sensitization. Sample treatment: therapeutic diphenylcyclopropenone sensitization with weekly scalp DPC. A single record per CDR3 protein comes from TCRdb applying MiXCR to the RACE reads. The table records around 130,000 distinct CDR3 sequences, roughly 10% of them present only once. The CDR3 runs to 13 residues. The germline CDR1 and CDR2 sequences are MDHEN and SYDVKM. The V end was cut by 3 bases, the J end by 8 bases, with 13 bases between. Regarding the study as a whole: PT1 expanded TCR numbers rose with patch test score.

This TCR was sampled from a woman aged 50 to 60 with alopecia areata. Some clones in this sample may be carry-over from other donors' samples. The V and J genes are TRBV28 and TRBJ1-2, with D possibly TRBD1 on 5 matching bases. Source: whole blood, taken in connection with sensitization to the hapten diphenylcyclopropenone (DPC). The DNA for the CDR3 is TGTGCCAGCAGTTTTATGGGGCTTCGGGGCTACACCTTC. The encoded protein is CASSFMGLRGYTF.